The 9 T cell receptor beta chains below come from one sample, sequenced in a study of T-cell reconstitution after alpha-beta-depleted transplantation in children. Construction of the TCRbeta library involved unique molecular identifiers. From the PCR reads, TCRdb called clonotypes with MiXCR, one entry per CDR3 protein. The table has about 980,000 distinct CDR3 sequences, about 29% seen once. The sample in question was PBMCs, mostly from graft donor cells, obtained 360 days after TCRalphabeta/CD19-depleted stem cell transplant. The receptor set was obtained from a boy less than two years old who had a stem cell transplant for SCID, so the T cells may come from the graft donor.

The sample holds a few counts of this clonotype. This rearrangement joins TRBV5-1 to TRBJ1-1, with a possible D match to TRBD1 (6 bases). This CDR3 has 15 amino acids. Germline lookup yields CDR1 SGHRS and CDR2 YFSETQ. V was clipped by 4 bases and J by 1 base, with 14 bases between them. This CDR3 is CASSLEAGANTEAFF. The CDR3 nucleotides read TGCGCCAGCAGCCTGGAGGCGGGGGCGAACACTGAAGCTTTCTTT.

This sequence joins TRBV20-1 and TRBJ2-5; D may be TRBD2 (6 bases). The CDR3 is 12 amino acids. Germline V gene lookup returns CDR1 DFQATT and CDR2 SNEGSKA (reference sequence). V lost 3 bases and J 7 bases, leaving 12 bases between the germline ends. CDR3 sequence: CSARGLPGTQYF. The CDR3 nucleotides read TGCAGTGCTAGGGGACTCCCCGGGACCCAGTACTTC.

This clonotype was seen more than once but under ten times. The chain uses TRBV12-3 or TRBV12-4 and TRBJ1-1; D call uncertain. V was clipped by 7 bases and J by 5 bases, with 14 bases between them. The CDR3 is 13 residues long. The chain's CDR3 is CASTPGVGTEAFF. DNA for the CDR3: TGTGCCAGCACCCCCGGGGTTGGTACTGAAGCTTTCTTT.

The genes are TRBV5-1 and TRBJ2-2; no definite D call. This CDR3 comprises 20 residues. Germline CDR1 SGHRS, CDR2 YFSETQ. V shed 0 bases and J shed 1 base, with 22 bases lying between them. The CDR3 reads CASSLAYRSGAALNTGELFF. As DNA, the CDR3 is TGCGCCAGCAGCTTGGCCTACCGATCCGGCGCCGCGCTGAACACCGGGGAGCTGTTTTTT. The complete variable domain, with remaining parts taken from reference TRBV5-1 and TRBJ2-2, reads KAGVTQTPRYLIKTRGQQVTLSCSPISGHRSVSWYQQTPGQGLQFLFEYFSETQRNKGNFPGRFSGRQFSNSRSEMNVSTLELGDSALYLCASSLAYRSGAALNTGELFFGEGSRLTVL.

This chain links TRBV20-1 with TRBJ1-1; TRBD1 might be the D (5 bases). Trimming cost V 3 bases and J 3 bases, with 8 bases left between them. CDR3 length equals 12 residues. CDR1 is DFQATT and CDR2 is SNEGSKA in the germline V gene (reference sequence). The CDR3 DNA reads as TGCAGTGCTAGCCGGGGGGACACTGAAGCTTTCTTT. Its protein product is CSASRGDTEAFF.

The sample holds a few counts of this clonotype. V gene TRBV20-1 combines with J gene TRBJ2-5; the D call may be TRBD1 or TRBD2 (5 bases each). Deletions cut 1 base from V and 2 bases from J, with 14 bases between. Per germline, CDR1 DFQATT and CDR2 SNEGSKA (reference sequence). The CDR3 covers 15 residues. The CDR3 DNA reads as TGCAGTGCTAGAGTCCCGGGACGCACGCAAGAGACCCAGTACTTC. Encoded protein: CSARVPGRTQETQYF.

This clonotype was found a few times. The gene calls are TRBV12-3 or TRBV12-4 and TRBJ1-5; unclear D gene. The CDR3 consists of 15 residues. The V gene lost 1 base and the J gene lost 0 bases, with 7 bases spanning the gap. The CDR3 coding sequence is TGTGCCAGCAGTTTAGGCCAGTATAGCAATCAGCCCCAGCATTTT. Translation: CASSLGQYSNQPQHF.

The CDR3 sequence is CSAAWDRGNQPQHF. The CDR3 DNA follows: TGCAGTGCAGCGTGGGACAGGGGCAATCAGCCCCAGCATTTT. The chain couples TRBV20-1 to TRBJ1-5, with 9 bases fitting TRBD1. V gave up 6 bases and J gave up 2 bases; unmatched junction bases: 5. CDR1 is DFQATT, CDR2 SNEGSKA, per germline (reference sequence). This CDR3 contains 14 residues.

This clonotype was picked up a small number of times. In DNA form, the CDR3 reads TGTGCTAGTGGTTCGGTAGCGGGGGTCCGAGAGACCCAGTACTTC. It specifies CASGSVAGVRETQYF. The chain joins TRBV12-5 to TRBJ2-5; TRBD2 agrees at 9 bases. Looked up from germline, CDR1 is LGHNT and CDR2 is FRNRAP. This CDR3 region has 15 residues. V lost 4 bases to trimming and J lost 4 bases; unmatched junction nucleotides: 7.